This T cell receptor (beta chain) is from a study of blood T cell repertoires in COVID-19. Overall study context: From T cells, B-cell-depleted T cells, or PBMCs came the material, which was cDNA or gDNA.

Study processing details: Amplifying reference gene primers gave estimates of nucleated cell counts. Data came from immunoSEQ multiplex PCR; TCRdb stores just in-frame clones and leaves some out. Clone size and V and J calls were adopted from that table, with D and trimming inferred from the DNA. This sample has roughly 58,000 clones; about 75% occur once, and the top ten carry approximately 20%. Germline CDR1 and CDR2: LNHDA and SQIVND (reference sequence). Between the trimmed V and J ends, which lost 3 bases and 5 bases, there was a span of 7 bases. This CDR3 has 12 amino acids. This receptor was taken from a man in his forties or fifties with active or convalescent COVID-19. The specimen sequenced was peripheral blood. This chain uses TRBV19 with TRBJ1-1; D ambiguous. The CDR3 region is CASSIRATEAFF. CDR3 DNA: TGTGCCAGTAGTATCCGCGCGACTGAAGCTTTCTTT. The full variable domain, its missing parts supplied by reference TRBV19 and TRBJ1-1, is DGGITQSPKYLFRKEGQNVTLSCEQNLNHDAMYWYRQDPGQGLRLIYYSQIVNDFQKGDIAEGYSVSREKKESFPLTVTSAQKNPTAFYLCASSIRATEAFFGQGTRLTVV.